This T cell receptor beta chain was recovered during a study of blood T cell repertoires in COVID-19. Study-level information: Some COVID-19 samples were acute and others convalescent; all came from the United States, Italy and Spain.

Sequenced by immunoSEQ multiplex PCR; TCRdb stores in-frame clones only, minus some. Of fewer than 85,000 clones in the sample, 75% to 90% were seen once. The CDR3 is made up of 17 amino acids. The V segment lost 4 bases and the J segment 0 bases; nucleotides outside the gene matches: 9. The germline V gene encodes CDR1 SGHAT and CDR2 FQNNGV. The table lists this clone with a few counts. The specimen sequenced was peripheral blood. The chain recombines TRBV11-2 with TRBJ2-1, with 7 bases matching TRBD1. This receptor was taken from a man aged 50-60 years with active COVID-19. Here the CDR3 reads CASSSTFGTDSYNEQFF. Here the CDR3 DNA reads TGTGCCAGCAGCTCAACCTTCGGGACAGACTCCTACAATGAGCAGTTCTTC.